These 27 T cell receptor beta chains were all obtained from the same sample, sequenced in a study of cytomegalovirus exposure and HLA in healthy donors. Primers: 60 Vbeta forward and 13 Jbeta reverse. The protocol was immunoSEQ multiplex PCR, while the TCRdb copy is restricted to in-frame clones and leaves out a portion. The sample holds 150,000 to 250,000 clones. The source material was PBMCs. The receptors shown here come from a boy between 5 and 17 years old in good health and CMV-seronegative.

This CDR3 reads CASSGQGLNYGYTF. The CDR3 nucleotides read TGTGCCAGCAGCGGACAGGGGCTCAACTATGGCTACACCTTC. J is TRBJ1-2 and V is TRBV6-6; 9 nucleotides line up with TRBD1. Trimming cost V 6 bases and J 2 bases; bases outside gene matches: 4. Germline CDR1 is MNHNY and CDR2 is SVGAGI (reference sequence). The CDR3 has 14 residues.

This chain joins TRBV2 and TRBJ2-7, with D tentatively TRBD2 (5 bases). The CDR3 has 15 amino acids. Germline V gene sequence: CDR1 SNHLY, CDR2 FYNNEI. With 4 bases removed from V and 5 bases from J, the gap between germline ends came to 18 bases. In nucleotides, the CDR3 is TGTGCCAGCAGTGGACCGGACTCCGGGTGGAACGAGCAGTACTTC. It specifies CASSGPDSGWNEQYF.

The chain combines TRBV5-4 with TRBJ2-1, with no clear D. Germline V gives CDR1 SGHNT, CDR2 YYREEE (reference sequence). V lost 2 bases, J lost 9 bases, and 6 bases lay in between. The CDR3 runs 11 residues. The CDR3 DNA reads as TGTGCCAGCAGCTTACAGTTTGAGCAGTTCTTC. Its translation is CASSLQFEQFF. Combining the CDR3 with reference TRBV5-4 and TRBJ2-1 gives the whole variable domain ETGVTQSPTHLIKTRGQQVTLRCSSQSGHNTVSWYQQALGQGPQFIFQYYREEENGRGNFPPRFSGLQFPNYSSELNVNALELDDSALYLCASSLQFEQFFGPGTRLTVL.

The J gene is TRBJ1-1, the V gene TRBV15; no firm D call. In germline, CDR1 is LNHNV, CDR2 YYDKDF (reference sequence). The CDR3 totals 13 residues. Trimming cost V 0 bases and J 5 bases, with 7 bases left between them. The CDR3 bases are TGTGCCACCAGCAGAGATTTCGGGACTGAAGCTTTCTTT. It yields the protein CATSRDFGTEAFF. The variable domain in full, with the rest retrieved from reference TRBV15 and TRBJ1-1, is DAMVIQNPRYQVTQFGKPVTLSCSQTLNHNVMYWYQQKSSQAPKLLFHYYDKDFNNEADTPDNFQSRRPNTSFCFLDIRSPGLGDTAMYLCATSRDFGTEAFFGQGTRLTVV.

The chain combines TRBV19 with TRBJ2-7; 7 bases match TRBD1. The CDR3 totals 13 residues. Germline V lookup: CDR1 LNHDA, CDR2 SQIVND (reference sequence). With V trimmed by 6 bases and J by 5 bases, 7 bases remained unmatched. The CDR3 DNA reads as TGTGCCAGTAGCCCGAACAGGGGTCACGAGCAGTACTTC. Amino acids: CASSPNRGHEQYF.

The chain links TRBV6-5 to TRBJ2-7; D is unresolved. Trimming pared 4 bases from V and 0 bases from J, leaving 13 bases between. This CDR3 is built from 15 residues. Germline V gene lookup returns CDR1 MNHEY and CDR2 SVGAGI. CDR3 region: CASSSWSASSYEQYF. In DNA form, the CDR3 reads TGTGCCAGCAGTTCCTGGAGCGCGAGCTCCTACGAGCAGTACTTC.

V and J are TRBV30 and TRBJ1-5; D not resolved. Germline V gene lookup returns CDR1 GTSNPN and CDR2 SVGIG (reference sequence). The V end was cut by 5 bases, the J end by 4 bases, with 12 bases between. The length of the CDR3 is 13 residues. This CDR3 is CAWGRGWNQPQHF. The CDR3 region has the DNA TGTGCCTGGGGACGCGGGTGGAATCAGCCCCAGCATTTT.

The chain couples TRBV19 to TRBJ2-7; 9 bases line up with TRBD2. The CDR3 length is 14 residues. V trimming: 6 bases; J trimming: 3 bases; junction bases outside the gene matches: 6. Looked up from germline, CDR1 is LNHDA and CDR2 is SQIVND (reference sequence). CDR3 region: CASRQTSGIYEQYF. The DNA of the CDR3 is TGTGCCAGTAGGCAGACTAGCGGTATCTACGAGCAGTACTTC.

The chain combines TRBV9 with TRBJ1-3; D may be TRBD1 (6 bases). V lost 3 bases to trimming and J lost 0 bases, with 19 bases between them. From germline, CDR1 is SGDLS and CDR2 YYNGEE. The CDR3 is 18 amino acids. CDR3 nucleotides: TGTGCCAGCAGCGAAGCTCCGGGACACTTGACCTCTGGAAACACCATATATTTT. Translated: CASSEAPGHLTSGNTIYF.

The chain joins TRBV7-3 to TRBJ2-5, with TRBD2 identical over 13 bases. Germline CDR1 SGHTA, CDR2 FQGTGA. CDR3 length equals 16 residues. Trimming cost V 2 bases and J 5 bases; bases outside gene matches: 5. CDR3 nucleotide sequence: TGTGCCAGCAGCTTAGGGACTAGCGGGGCGGGGGAGACCCAGTACTTC. It yields the protein CASSLGTSGAGETQYF. Combining the CDR3 with reference TRBV7-3 and TRBJ2-5 gives the whole variable domain GAGVSQTPSNKVTEKGKYVELRCDPISGHTALYWYRQSLGQGPEFLIYFQGTGAADDSGLPNDRFFAVRPEGSVSTLKIQRTERGDSAVYLCASSLGTSGAGETQYFGPGTRLLVL.

The chain couples TRBV19 to TRBJ1-1; D is unresolved. The CDR3 has 15 amino acids. Germline values: CDR1 LNHDA, CDR2 SQIVND (reference sequence). Trimming cost V 3 bases and J 4 bases, with 15 bases left between them. The CDR3 protein is CASSMAHQVGTEAFF. The CDR3 nucleotides are TGTGCCAGTAGTATGGCCCACCAGGTTGGCACTGAAGCTTTCTTT.

V gene TRBV12-2 combines with J gene TRBJ1-1; TRBD1, the D gene given by the table, was not confirmed from the DNA. TRBV12-2 is marked as a pseudogene. There are 18 residues in the CDR3. DNA of the CDR3: TGTGCAAGTCGCTCGCCAATTTCCGGGACAGGGAAAAGCACTGAAGCTTTCTTT. Its translation: CASRSPISGTGKSTEAFF.

J is TRBJ1-4 and V is TRBV5-1; D is uncertain. Germline CDR1 and CDR2: SGHRS and YFSETQ. V shed 0 bases and J shed 6 bases, with 9 bases lying between them. CDR3 length: 14 amino acids. CDR3 DNA: TGCGCCAGCAGCTTGGCCGGAACAGATGAAAAACTGTTTTTT. This encodes CASSLAGTDEKLFF.

This chain joins TRBV6-6 and TRBJ1-1; D is unclear. Trimming took off 2 bases at V and 4 bases at J, with 14 bases between the two ends. The CDR3 sequence is 15 residues long. The germline gives CDR1 MNHNY, CDR2 SVGAGI (reference sequence). For the CDR3, the DNA is TGTGCCAGCAGTTACCTGGAGGGAAGTGGCACTGAAGCTTTCTTT. Translating it yields CASSYLEGSGTEAFF.

The J gene is TRBJ2-1, the V gene TRBV2; D might be TRBD1 (5 bases). CDR1 and CDR2 (germline): SNHLY, FYNNEI. V lost 8 bases to trimming and J lost 9 bases, with 17 bases between them. The CDR3 loop spans 13 amino acids. CDR3 sequence reads: CASVQGLGREQFF. For the CDR3, the DNA is TGTGCCAGCGTGCAGGGCCTGGGTCGTGAGCAGTTCTTC. The variable domain in full, completed from reference TRBV2 and TRBJ2-1, reads EPEVTQTPSHQVTQMGQEVILRCVPISNHLYFYWYRQILGQKVEFLVSFYNNEISEKSEIFDDQFSVERPDGSNFTLKIRSTKLEDSAMYFCASVQGLGREQFFGPGTRLTVL.

Of note for this clone: The sample contains more than one DNA sequence encoding this CDR3. The chain couples TRBV19 to TRBJ1-5; maybe TRBD1 (6 bases). In germline, CDR1 is LNHDA, CDR2 SQIVND (reference sequence). The CDR3 is made up of 17 amino acids. Trimming shortened V by 1 base and J by 6 bases, and 19 bases separated the two germline ends. The CDR3 DNA is TGTGCCAGTAGTATAGGTCTACCCCGGGACAAATCTCAGCCCCAGCATTTT. Encoded protein: CASSIGLPRDKSQPQHF.

The V call is TRBV6-5, the J call TRBJ2-1; no definite D call. With 8 bases removed from V and 4 bases from J, the gap between germline ends came to 12 bases. Germline values: CDR1 MNHEY, CDR2 SVGAGI. The CDR3 is made up of 13 amino acids. The CDR3 here is CASGAGEYNEQFF. The CDR3 DNA reads TGTGCCAGCGGCGCAGGCGAATACAATGAGCAGTTCTTC.

The V call is TRBV27, the J call TRBJ2-2; 7 nucleotides agree with TRBD2. The CDR3 runs 16 residues. The germline V gene encodes CDR1 MNHEY and CDR2 SMNVEV (reference sequence). Trimming at V came to 5 bases and at J to 0 bases, leaving 6 bases not matched to a gene. The CDR3 is CASSPPGLPNTGELFF. The CDR3 DNA follows: TGTGCCAGCAGTCCCCCGGGACTACCGAACACCGGGGAGCTGTTTTTT.

The rearrangement joins TRBV4-2 to TRBJ2-1; 12 bases fit TRBD2. Germline V lookup: CDR1 LGHNA, CDR2 YNFKEQ. The CDR3 runs to 15 residues. Trimming at V came to 6 bases and at J to 12 bases, leaving 12 bases not matched to a gene. CDR3 residues: CASRQTVTSGGWQFF. Written as DNA, the CDR3 is TGTGCCAGCAGACAGACAGTGACTAGCGGGGGATGGCAGTTCTTC.

This sequence joins TRBV7-9 and TRBJ2-2, with D possibly being TRBD2 (5 bases). V dropped 5 bases and J dropped 8 bases, with 18 bases sitting between them. This CDR3 spans 15 amino acids. CDR1 and CDR2 from the germline V gene are SEHNR and FQNEAQ (reference sequence). The CDR3 DNA reads as TGTGCCAGCAGCGGTCCGGAGGACCATCGTGGGGAGCTGTTTTTT. Translated, it gives CASSGPEDHRGELFF. The whole variable domain, filled in from reference TRBV7-9 and TRBJ2-2, reads DTGVSQNPRHKITKRGQNVTFRCDPISEHNRLYWYRQTLGQGPEFLTYFQNEAQLEKSRLLSDRFSAERPKGSFSTLEIQRTEQGDSAMYLCASSGPEDHRGELFFGEGSRLTVL.

Turning to this clone: The CDR3 does not end in the conserved phenylalanine or tryptophan, so this is likely a read error. V and J are TRBV29-1 and TRBJ1-4; D is undetermined. Germline V gene lookup returns CDR1 SQVTM and CDR2 ANQGSEA. V lost 6 bases to trimming and J lost 5 bases, with 13 bases between them. CDR3 length: 13 amino acids. CDR3: CSVRPTLNEKLFL. The CDR3 nucleotides read TGCAGCGTCCGACCGACTTTAAATGAAAAACTGTTTTTA.

This chain connects TRBV6-1 to TRBJ2-3, with TRBD2 matching 13 bases. Germline values: CDR1 MNHNS, CDR2 SASEGT. There are 15 residues in the CDR3. V shed 7 bases, J shed 4 bases, and the junction held 5 bases outside the gene matches. CDR3 nucleotide sequence: TGTGCCAGCATTATAACTAGCGGGGGGGCAGATACGCAGTATTTT. Protein: CASIITSGGADTQYF.

The genes are TRBV9 and TRBJ2-6; possible D gene TRBD2, 7 bases. The CDR3 covers 17 residues. The germline V gene encodes CDR1 SGDLS and CDR2 YYNGEE. V was pared by 0 bases and J by 1 base, with 11 bases between. Here the CDR3 reads CASSVGGGTSGANVLTF. CDR3 bases: TGTGCCAGCAGCGTAGGGGGGGGCACATCTGGGGCCAACGTCCTGACTTTC.

This chain uses TRBV30 with TRBJ1-1; D not resolved. Germline V gene lookup returns CDR1 GTSNPN and CDR2 SVGIG (reference sequence). The CDR3 length is 12 residues. CDR3 DNA sequence: TGTGGCTACTCGGGCGAGGGCACTGAAGCTTTCTTT. Encoded protein: CGYSGEGTEAFF.

V and J are TRBV9 and TRBJ2-3, with TRBD2 as a possible D gene (6 bases). The V gene's germline CDR1 is SGDLS and CDR2 YYNGEE. This CDR3 has 14 amino acids. Trimming cost V 3 bases and J 6 bases, with 14 bases left between them. The CDR3 loop reads CASSAGGAVDTQYF. Written as DNA, the CDR3 is TGTGCCAGCAGCGCCGGAGGGGCGGTGGATACGCAGTATTTT.

J is TRBJ1-5 and V is TRBV23-1; D perhaps matches TRBD1 (5 bases). TRBV23-1 is annotated as an ORF whose role is uncertain. V was cut by 2 bases and J by 4 bases, with 15 bases left in between. This CDR3 spans 16 amino acids. CDR3 amino acids: CASSQPPPGGNQPQHF. DNA for the CDR3: TGCGCCAGCAGTCAACCCCCCCCCGGGGGGAATCAGCCCCAGCATTTT.

This sequence joins TRBV5-4 and TRBJ2-1, with D possibly TRBD2 on 7 matching bases. Germline V gene lookup returns CDR1 SGHNT and CDR2 YYREEE (reference sequence). This CDR3 spans 15 amino acids. V lost 9 bases, J lost 1 base, and 17 bases lay in between. The CDR3 coding sequence is TGTGCCATTCAGTCGGGGGGCCAGTCCTACAATGAGCAGTTCTTC. Protein product: CAIQSGGQSYNEQFF.